The 29 T cell receptor beta chains below all came from one sample that was sequenced in a study of T cells in Graves' hyperthyroidism and ophthalmopathy (dated by TCRdb to about 2019). Library method: multiplex PCR. TCRdb names Illumina HiSeq 2000 as the instrument used. The TCR beta CDR3 regions were amplified from RNA transcripts. The TCR CDR3 was subjected to a first round of RT-PCR using the HTBI primer set and the Qiagen OneStep RT-PCR kit. TCRdb applied fastp at Q25 and MiXCR to the public reads, then kept only in-frame beta chains. One record per CDR3 amino acid sequence lists the most common genes and DNA. The sample data list nearly 750,000 distinct CDR3 sequences, and approximately 40% of these were observed just once. More than 25% of the sample is held by the ten biggest clonotypes. Material: blood. The source of these receptors is a woman between 35 and 50 years old with Graves' hyperthyroidism.

The V gene is TRBV4-3, the J gene TRBJ2-3; D tentatively fits TRBD1 or TRBD2 (6 bases each). The CDR3 covers 14 residues. CDR1 is LGHNA, CDR2 YSLEER, per germline. V was cut by 0 bases and J by 5 bases, with 9 bases left in between. CDR3 loop: CASSQEEGVDTQYF. In DNA form, the CDR3 reads TGCGCCAGCAGCCAAGAGGAGGGGGTAGATACGCAGTATTTT.

The chain has TRBV20-1 and TRBJ1-2, with D possibly matching TRBD1 (5 bases). Germline V lookup: CDR1 DFQATT, CDR2 SNEGSKA (reference sequence). CDR3 length: 16 residues. The V end lost 4 bases, the J end lost 1 base, and 19 bases lay between the germline ends. The CDR3 spells CSAIFLVWDRNYGYTF. The CDR3 DNA follows: TGCAGTGCTATTTTCTTGGTTTGGGACCGTAACTATGGCTACACCTTC.

The chain employs TRBV12-3 or TRBV12-4 and TRBJ1-2; a weak D match, TRBD1 (6 bases). Trimming pared 2 bases from V and 6 bases from J, leaving 13 bases between. The CDR3 has 14 amino acids. This CDR3 reads CASSLPPGDNGYTF. The DNA for the CDR3 is TGTGCCAGCAGTTTACCCCCGGGGGACAATGGCTACACCTTC.

This clonotype was counted between two and nine times. The chain employs TRBV5-5 and TRBJ2-5; D remains unclear. This CDR3 is 13 amino acids long. The V end lost 6 bases, the J end lost 1 base, and 10 bases lay between the germline ends. CDR1 and CDR2 (germline): SGHKS, YYEKEE (reference sequence). The CDR3 DNA sequence: TGTGCCAGCACCCTAGTCCCCCAAGAGACCCAGTACTTC. The encoded protein is CASTLVPQETQYF.

This clonotype was counted at least ten times. This chain connects TRBV12-3 or TRBV12-4 to TRBJ1-5; D is possibly TRBD1 (6 bases). Trimming pared 7 bases from V and 0 bases from J, leaving 10 bases between. This CDR3 comprises 14 residues. This CDR3 reads CASTGGLSNQPQHF. CDR3 bases: TGTGCCAGCACCGGGGGCCTTAGCAATCAGCCCCAGCATTTT.

As concerns this clonotype: With a much larger clone just one base away, this may be a read error. The V and J genes are TRBV20-1 and TRBJ2-7; no clear D. Trimming removed 5 bases at V and 2 bases at J, with 16 bases between. Germline V gene lookup returns CDR1 DFQATT and CDR2 SNEGSKA (reference sequence). This CDR3 has 14 residues. The CDR3 bases are TGCAGTGCTGGACCCTCAGGCACAGCCTACGAGCAGTACTTC. Its translation is CSAGPSGTAYEQYF.

This clonotype was seen only a few times. The V and J genes are TRBV12-3 or TRBV12-4 and TRBJ1-1; D ambiguous. The V gene lost 2 bases and the J gene lost 11 bases, with 24 bases spanning the gap. CDR3 size: 16 residues. The CDR3 bases are TGTGCCAGCAGTTTAAAAGAGCCGCGAGCAGGACGAGAGGCTTTCTTT. It yields the protein CASSLKEPRAGREAFF.

This clonotype was counted ten times or more. The V gene is TRBV19, the J gene TRBJ1-6; TRBD1 might be the D (5 bases). The CDR3 consists of 15 residues. Germline V gives CDR1 LNHDA, CDR2 SQIVND (reference sequence). With 10 bases removed from V and 12 bases from J, the gap between germline ends came to 25 bases. CDR3 sequence reads: CATRGAGNPGLPLHF. The CDR3 DNA follows: TGTGCCACCCGAGGGGCGGGAAACCCCGGGTTACCCCTCCACTTT.

This clonotype was observed many times. The gene calls are TRBV9 and TRBJ2-2, with 8 bases aligning to TRBD1. This CDR3 has 15 amino acids. The trim removed 3 bases at V and 5 bases at J, leaving 6 bases unmatched. CDR1 is SGDLS, CDR2 YYNGEE, per germline. CDR3 amino acids: CASSAGQGRTGELFF. The CDR3 DNA sequence: TGTGCCAGCAGCGCCGGACAGGGAAGGACCGGGGAGCTGTTTTTT.

The CDR3 sequence: CASSVGRVGNGEAFF. In nucleotides, the CDR3 is TGTGCCAGCAGCGTAGGGAGGGTGGGGAATGGCGAAGCTTTCTTT. V is TRBV9 and J is TRBJ1-1; D gene ambiguous. Trimming stripped 0 bases from V and 8 bases from J, with 17 bases between. Germline V gene lookup returns CDR1 SGDLS and CDR2 YYNGEE. The CDR3 extends over 15 amino acids. Combining the CDR3 with reference TRBV9 and TRBJ1-1 gives the whole variable domain DSGVTQTPKHLITATGQRVTLRCSPRSGDLSVYWYQQSLDQGLQFLIQYYNGEERAKGNILERFSAQQFPDLHSELNLSSLELGDSALYFCASSVGRVGNGEAFFGQGTRLTVV.

This clonotype was counted many times. This sequence joins TRBV20-1 and TRBJ2-5; D is perhaps TRBD2 (5 bases). The V end lost 0 bases, the J end lost 5 bases, and 16 bases lay between the germline ends. CDR1 is DFQATT and CDR2 is SNEGSKA in the germline V gene (reference sequence). The CDR3 has 15 residues. CDR3: CSARDLTAGEETQYF. CDR3 DNA: TGCAGTGCTAGAGATCTTACCGCGGGTGAGGAGACCCAGTACTTC.

The J gene is TRBJ1-5, the V gene TRBV6-1, with unresolved D. V was pared by 4 bases and J by 9 bases, with 19 bases between. Germline V CDR1 and CDR2: MNHNS, SASEGT. CDR3 length: 15 residues. CDR3 residues: CASSASRPQSGPQHF. The DNA of the CDR3 is TGTGCCAGCAGTGCCTCAAGACCGCAGTCCGGGCCCCAGCATTTT.

Remarks on this clonotype: A junction end diverges from the germline sequence, so it may reflect a read error. V and J are TRBV6-5 and TRBJ2-7; D unresolved. Germline V gene lookup returns CDR1 MNHEY and CDR2 SVGAGI. The CDR3 runs 13 residues. The CDR3 nucleotides read TGTGCCGGCAGTGGACGATGGGGCTACGAGCAGTACTTC. This translates into CAGSGRWGYEQYF.

The genes are TRBV20-1 and TRBJ2-5; 9 bases are a match to TRBD2. The DNA end is a closer match to TRBJ2-1, so the J assignment may be wrong. The CDR3 is made up of 15 amino acids. Germline V gives CDR1 DFQATT, CDR2 SNEGSKA (reference sequence). The CDR3 here is CSVESGGTYLDEQFF. As DNA, the CDR3 is TGCAGTGTTGAAAGCGGGGGGACGTATTTGGATGAGCAGTTCTTC.

There are a few counts of this clonotype. The CDR3 DNA follows: TGCAGTGCTACGTCAGAGAACTCTGGAAACACCATATATTTT. Its protein product is CSATSENSGNTIYF. The genes are TRBV20-1 and TRBJ1-3, with D uncertain. The CDR3 has 14 residues. The germline V gene encodes CDR1 DFQATT and CDR2 SNEGSKA (reference sequence). Trimming took off 4 bases at V and 0 bases at J, with 10 bases between the two ends.

This clonotype was picked up many times. The chain recombines TRBV20-1 with TRBJ1-2; TRBD1 matches at 8 bases. Germline CDR1 reads DFQATT; CDR2 reads SNEGSKA (reference sequence). The J segment lost 6 bases and the V segment lost 0 bases, leaving 15 bases of the junction unmatched. The CDR3 has 17 amino acids. CDR3: CSARDPVRQGLRNGYTF. The CDR3 region has the DNA TGCAGTGCTAGAGACCCCGTTCGACAGGGGCTGAGGAATGGCTACACCTTC.

The chain links TRBV5-1 to TRBJ1-1; 11 positions agree with TRBD1. The V and J ends lost 4 bases and 5 bases, in that order; junction bases with no gene match: 4. The CDR3 covers 14 residues. From germline, CDR1 is SGHRS and CDR2 YFSETQ. CDR3 bases: TGCGCCAGCAGCCGGGACAGGGGGTGGACTGAAGCTTTCTTT. Its translation is CASSRDRGWTEAFF.

A note on this clonotype: One junction end disagrees with the germline gene, perhaps due to a read error. The chain has TRBV24-1 and TRBJ2-2, with D perhaps TRBD1 or TRBD2 (5 bases each). The CDR3 covers 14 residues. In germline, CDR1 is KGHDR, CDR2 SFDVKD. CDR3 sequence (DNA): TGTGCCAGCAGTCGGGACCACCTCACCGGGGAGCTGTTTTTT. It yields the protein CASSRDHLTGELFF.

This clonotype was observed at least ten times. The chain has TRBV10-3 and TRBJ2-7, with D possibly TRBD2 on 6 matching bases. The length of the CDR3 is 13 residues. Germline CDR1 ENHRY, CDR2 SYGVKD. V lost 3 bases, J lost 9 bases, and 15 bases lay in between. CDR3 sequence reads: CAISDRGAVGQYF. The CDR3 nucleotides are TGTGCCATCAGTGATCGCGGGGCTGTCGGGCAGTACTTC.

The CDR3 DNA reads as TGCGCCAGCAAGCGGGGGCTCTATGGCTACACCTTC. Residues: CASKRGLYGYTF. This chain connects TRBV10-2 to TRBJ1-2, with TRBD1 as a possible D gene (6 bases). The V end was cut by 7 bases, the J end by 4 bases, with 10 bases between. The CDR3 loop spans 12 amino acids. From germline, CDR1 is WSHSY and CDR2 SAAADI.

V usage is TRBV6-6 and J usage is TRBJ2-5, with D possibly being TRBD1 (6 bases). This CDR3 region has 15 residues. Germline V CDR1 and CDR2: MNHNY, SVGAGI (reference sequence). Between the trimmed V and J ends, which lost 6 bases and 5 bases, there was a span of 19 bases. The CDR3 DNA is TGTGCCAGCAGCATTAGCAGGGGTACGATGGAGACCCAGTACTTC. Translated, it gives CASSISRGTMETQYF.

The chain is built from TRBV7-8 and TRBJ1-5, with D perhaps TRBD2 (5 bases). TRBJ2-3 explains the end of the DNA better; the J call may be wrong. The CDR3 covers 14 residues. Germline lookup yields CDR1 SGHVS and CDR2 FQNEAQ. This CDR3 is CASSFLRRADTQYF. CDR3 in DNA: TGTGCCAGCAGCTTCTTACGGCGGGCAGATACGCAGTATTTT.

This clonotype was counted ten times or more. This sequence joins TRBV12-3 or TRBV12-4 and TRBJ2-7; D is perhaps TRBD1 or TRBD2 (5 bases each). V was pared by 1 base and J by 5 bases, with 12 bases between. CDR3 length: 14 amino acids. CDR3 nucleotides: TGTGCCAGCAGTTTAGGTCAGGGAGTGCACGAGCAGTACTTC. Protein: CASSLGQGVHEQYF.

The chain uses TRBV25-1 and TRBJ2-7, with 8 bases that match TRBD1. Trimming took 8 bases from V and 5 from J; bases not matched to a gene: 5. The CDR3 extends over 12 amino acids. Germline CDR1 reads MGHDK; CDR2 reads SYGVNS. DNA of the CDR3: TGTGCCAGCTGTGGACAGGGCGACGAGCAGTACTTC. Translated: CASCGQGDEQYF.

The table lists this clonotype with many counts. This chain joins TRBV6-2 or TRBV6-3 and TRBJ1-1; weak D call: TRBD1 (6 bases). Germline V gene data show CDR1 as MNHEY and CDR2 as SVGEGT. V gave up 2 bases and J gave up 0 bases, with 13 bases separating them. The CDR3 spans 16 residues. The CDR3 here is CASSYPTGQVNTEAFF. As DNA, the CDR3 is TGTGCCAGCAGTTACCCGACGGGACAAGTGAACACTGAAGCTTTCTTT.

The J gene is TRBJ2-5, the V gene TRBV25-1; a possible D gene is TRBD2 (5 bases). The CDR3 is made up of 14 amino acids. Germline lookup yields CDR1 MGHDK and CDR2 SYGVNS. The CDR3 nucleotides read TGTGCTAGGAGAGTCCCGGGAATCCAAGAGACCCAGTACTTC. Its translation: CARRVPGIQETQYF.

V gene TRBV5-4 combines with J gene TRBJ1-6; D is possibly TRBD1 (5 bases). The CDR3 is made up of 17 amino acids. Deletions cut 2 bases from V and 0 bases from J, with 12 bases between. Germline V CDR1 and CDR2: SGHNT, YYREEE (reference sequence). The CDR3 coding sequence is TGTGCCAGCAGCTTCCTCGATGACAGCTCCTATAATTCACCCCTCCACTTT. Translation gives CASSFLDDSSYNSPLHF.

This clonotype showed up many times. The chain is built from TRBV7-6 and TRBJ1-6, with 9 bases lining up with TRBD1. CDR1 and CDR2 from the germline V gene are SGHVS and FNYEAQ. Losses at the gene ends were 3 bases for V and 2 bases for J; bases not matched to a gene: 2. This CDR3 region has 16 residues. The DNA of the CDR3 is TGTGCCAGCAGCTTGGGACAGGGAACCTATAATTCACCCCTCCACTTT. Its protein is CASSLGQGTYNSPLHF.

The chain combines TRBV10-3 with TRBJ2-7, with D perhaps given as TRBD1 or TRBD2 (5 bases each). CDR3 size: 14 residues. The V end lost 4 bases, the J end lost 0 bases, and 10 bases lay between the germline ends. CDR1 and CDR2 (germline): ENHRY, SYGVKD. CDR3 sequence: CAISGDASSYEQYF. The CDR3 bases are TGTGCCATCAGTGGGGACGCTAGCTCCTACGAGCAGTACTTC.